This TCR beta chain stems from a study of post-analysis software for immune sequencing data. In the study overall: Relapsing-remitting, secondary progressive and progressive-relapsing multiple sclerosis were all included among the disease courses. Study-wide points: F measure grouped same-batch samples tightly together. Five TRBV segments, including TRBV5-6, TRBV5-1 and TRBV20-1, were more frequent in patients than controls. Diversity measured as normalized Chao1 was significantly lower in multiple sclerosis patients than in controls.

The V gene's germline CDR1 is MNHEY and CDR2 SVGAGI. Trimming took 6 bases from V and 9 from J; bases not matched to a gene: 9. The CDR3 sequence is 14 residues long. Note on this clonotype: Its target is not known.

Incorporated into the TCR beta cDNA libraries were unique molecular identifiers, which served to reduce PCR and sequencing biases. Each batch of about 0.95 to 11 million T cells produced 450,000 to 500,000 cDNA molecules. TCRdb independently ran MiXCR on the PCR reads; one entry per CDR3 protein. This table has 740,000 or so distinct CDR3 sequences, under 70% appearing once. The material sequenced was blood. This clonotype originated in a girl aged 5 to 17 with multiple sclerosis. The V gene is TRBV6-5, the J gene TRBJ2-1, with TRBD2 matching 9 bases. In DNA form, the CDR3 reads TGTGCCAGCAGCCTCGGGACTAGCCCTGCTGAGCAGTTCTTC. This sequence encodes CASSLGTSPAEQFF.